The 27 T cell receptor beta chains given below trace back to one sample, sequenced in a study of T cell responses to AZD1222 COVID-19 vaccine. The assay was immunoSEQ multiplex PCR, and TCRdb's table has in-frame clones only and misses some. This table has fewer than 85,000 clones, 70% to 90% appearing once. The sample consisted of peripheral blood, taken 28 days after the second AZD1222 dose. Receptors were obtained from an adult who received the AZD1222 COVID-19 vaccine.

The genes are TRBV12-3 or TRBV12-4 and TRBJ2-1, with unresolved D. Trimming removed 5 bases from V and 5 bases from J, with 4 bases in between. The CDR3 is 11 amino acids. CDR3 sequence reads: CASSLNNEQFF. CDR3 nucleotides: TGTGCCAGCAGTCTAAACAATGAGCAGTTCTTC.

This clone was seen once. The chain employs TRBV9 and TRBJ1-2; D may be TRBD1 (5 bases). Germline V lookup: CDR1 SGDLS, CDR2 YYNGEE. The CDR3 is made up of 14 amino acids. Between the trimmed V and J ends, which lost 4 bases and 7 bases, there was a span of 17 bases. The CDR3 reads CASSMMTAGGGYTF. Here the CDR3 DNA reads TGTGCCAGCAGCATGATGACGGCTGGGGGTGGCTACACCTTC.

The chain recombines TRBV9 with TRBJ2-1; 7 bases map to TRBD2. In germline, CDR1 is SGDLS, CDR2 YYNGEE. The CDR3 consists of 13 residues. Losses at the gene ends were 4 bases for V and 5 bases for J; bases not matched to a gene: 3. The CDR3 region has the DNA TGTGCCAGCAGCAAGGGAGGGGACAATGAGCAGTTCTTC. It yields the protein CASSKGGDNEQFF.

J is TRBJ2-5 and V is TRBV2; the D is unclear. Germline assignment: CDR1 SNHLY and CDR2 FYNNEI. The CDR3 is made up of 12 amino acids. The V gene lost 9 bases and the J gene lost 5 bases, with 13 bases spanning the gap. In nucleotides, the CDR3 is TGTGCCAGTAGAGGCGTTCGGGAGACCCAGTACTTC. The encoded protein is CASRGVRETQYF.

CDR3 nucleotide sequence: TGTGCCACCAGCAGAGATAGGGGGCTTAGTGAAGCTTTCTTT. Its protein product is CATSRDRGLSEAFF. The chain recombines TRBV15 with TRBJ1-1, with 7 bases that match TRBD1. There are 14 residues in the CDR3. The J segment lost 7 bases and the V segment lost 0 bases, leaving 5 bases of the junction unmatched. CDR1 and CDR2 from the germline V gene are LNHNV and YYDKDF (reference sequence).

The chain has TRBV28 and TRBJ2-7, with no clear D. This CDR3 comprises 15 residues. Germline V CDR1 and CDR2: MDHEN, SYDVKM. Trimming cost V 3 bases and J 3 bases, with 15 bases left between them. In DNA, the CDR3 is TGTGCCAGCAGTTTGGTTCGAAATGCCTACTACGAGCAGTACTTC. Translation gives CASSLVRNAYYEQYF. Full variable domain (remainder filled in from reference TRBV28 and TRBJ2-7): DVKVTQSSRYLVKRTGEKVFLECVQDMDHENMFWYRQDPGLGLRLIYFSYDVKMKEKGDIPEGYSVSREKKERFSLILESASTNQTSMYLCASSLVRNAYYEQYFGPGTRLTVT.

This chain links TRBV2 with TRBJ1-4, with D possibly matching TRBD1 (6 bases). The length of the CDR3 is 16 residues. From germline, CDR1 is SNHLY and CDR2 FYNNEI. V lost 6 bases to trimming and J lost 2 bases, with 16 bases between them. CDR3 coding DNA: TGTGCCAGCAGGAGGGGGGCGAGCCCGACTAATGAAAAACTGTTTTTT. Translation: CASRRGASPTNEKLFF. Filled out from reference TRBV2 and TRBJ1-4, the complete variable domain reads EPEVTQTPSHQVTQMGQEVILRCVPISNHLYFYWYRQILGQKVEFLVSFYNNEISEKSEIFDDQFSVERPDGSNFTLKIRSTKLEDSAMYFCASRRGASPTNEKLFFGSGTQLSVL.

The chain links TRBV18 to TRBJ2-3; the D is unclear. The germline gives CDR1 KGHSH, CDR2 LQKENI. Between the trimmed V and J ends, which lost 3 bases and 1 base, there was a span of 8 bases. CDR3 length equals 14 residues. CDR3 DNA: TGTGCCAGCTCACCGATAGAGGGCACAGATACGCAGTATTTT. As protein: CASSPIEGTDTQYF.

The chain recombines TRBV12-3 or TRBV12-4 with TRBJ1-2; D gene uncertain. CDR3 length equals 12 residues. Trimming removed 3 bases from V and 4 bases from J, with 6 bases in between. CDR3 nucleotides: TGTGCCAGCAGTTTCTCAGGCTATGGCTACACCTTC. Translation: CASSFSGYGYTF.

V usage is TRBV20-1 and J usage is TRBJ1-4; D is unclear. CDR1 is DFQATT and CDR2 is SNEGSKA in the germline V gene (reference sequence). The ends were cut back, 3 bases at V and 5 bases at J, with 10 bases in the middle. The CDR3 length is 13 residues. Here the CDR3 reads CSASRQPNEKLFF. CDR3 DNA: TGCAGTGCTAGTAGGCAACCGAATGAAAAACTGTTTTTT.

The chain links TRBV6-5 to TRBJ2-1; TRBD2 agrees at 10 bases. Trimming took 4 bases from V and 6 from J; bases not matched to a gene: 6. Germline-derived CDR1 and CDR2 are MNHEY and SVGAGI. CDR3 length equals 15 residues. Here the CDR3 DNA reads TGTGCCAGCAGTTCAAGCGGGAGGGCCATCAATGAGCAGTTCTTC. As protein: CASSSSGRAINEQFF.

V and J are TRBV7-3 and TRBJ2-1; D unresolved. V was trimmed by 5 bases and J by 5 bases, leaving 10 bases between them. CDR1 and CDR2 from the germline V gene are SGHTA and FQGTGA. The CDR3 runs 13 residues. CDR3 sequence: CASSPLGNNEQFF. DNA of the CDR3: TGTGCCAGCAGCCCCCTGGGCAACAATGAGCAGTTCTTC.

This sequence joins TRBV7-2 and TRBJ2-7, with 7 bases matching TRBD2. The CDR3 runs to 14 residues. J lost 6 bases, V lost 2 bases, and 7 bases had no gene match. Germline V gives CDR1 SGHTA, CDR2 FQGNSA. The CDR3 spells CASSLIEGGSEQYF. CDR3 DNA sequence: TGTGCCAGCAGCTTAATCGAAGGCGGGAGCGAGCAGTACTTC. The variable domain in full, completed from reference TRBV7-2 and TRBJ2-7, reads GAGVSQSPSNKVTEKGKDVELRCDPISGHTALYWYRQSLGQGLEFLIYFQGNSAPDKSGLPSDRFSAERTGGSVSTLTIQRTQQEDSAVYLCASSLIEGGSEQYFGPGTRLTVT.

The CDR3 loop reads CASSLTGRAGEQYF. DNA of the CDR3: TGTGCCAGCAGCTTGACCGGGAGGGCCGGCGAGCAGTACTTC. The chain couples TRBV5-4 to TRBJ2-7, with TRBD2 matching over 8 bases. With V trimmed by 1 base and J by 6 bases, 6 bases remained unmatched. CDR3 length: 14 amino acids. The V gene's germline CDR1 is SGHNT and CDR2 YYREEE (reference sequence).

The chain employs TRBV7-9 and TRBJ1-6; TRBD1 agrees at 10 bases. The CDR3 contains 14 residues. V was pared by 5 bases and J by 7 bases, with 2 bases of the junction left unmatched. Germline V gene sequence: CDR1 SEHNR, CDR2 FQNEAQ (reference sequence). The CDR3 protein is CASSRGQGNSPLHF. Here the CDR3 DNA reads TGTGCCAGCAGCCGGGGACAGGGGAATTCACCCCTCCACTTT.

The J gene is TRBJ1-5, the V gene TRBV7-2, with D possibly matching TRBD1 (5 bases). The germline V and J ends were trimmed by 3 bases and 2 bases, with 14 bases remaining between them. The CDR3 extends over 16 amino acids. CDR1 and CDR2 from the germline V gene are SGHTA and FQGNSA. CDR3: CASSFGGDGRNQPQHF. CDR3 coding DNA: TGTGCCAGCAGCTTTGGGGGGGATGGTCGCAATCAGCCCCAGCATTTT.

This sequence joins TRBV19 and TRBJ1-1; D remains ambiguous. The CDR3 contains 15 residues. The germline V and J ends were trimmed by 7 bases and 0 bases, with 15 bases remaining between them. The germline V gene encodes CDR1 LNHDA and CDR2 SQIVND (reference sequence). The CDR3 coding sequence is TGTGCCAGTACCCTTTTTGGGGAGATGAACACTGAAGCTTTCTTT. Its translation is CASTLFGEMNTEAFF.

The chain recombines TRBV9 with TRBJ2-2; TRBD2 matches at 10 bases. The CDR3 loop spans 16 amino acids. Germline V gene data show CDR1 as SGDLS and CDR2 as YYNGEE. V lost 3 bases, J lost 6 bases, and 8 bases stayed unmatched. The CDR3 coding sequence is TGTGCCAGCAGCGGTACTAGCGGGATTGGAGCCGGGGAGCTGTTTTTT. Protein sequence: CASSGTSGIGAGELFF.

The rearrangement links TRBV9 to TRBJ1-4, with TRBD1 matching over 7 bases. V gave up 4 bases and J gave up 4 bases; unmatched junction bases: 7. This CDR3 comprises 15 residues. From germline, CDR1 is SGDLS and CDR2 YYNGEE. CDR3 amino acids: CASSTRPGGNEKLFF. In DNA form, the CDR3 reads TGTGCCAGCAGCACCCGACCAGGGGGTAATGAAAAACTGTTTTTT.

The CDR3 nucleotides read TGTGCCAGCAGCACCTTGGGTGAAGCTTTCTTT. This encodes CASSTLGEAFF. The chain uses TRBV12-3 or TRBV12-4 and TRBJ1-1; D remains ambiguous. Deletions cut 6 bases from V and 7 bases from J, with 9 bases between. The CDR3 consists of 11 residues.

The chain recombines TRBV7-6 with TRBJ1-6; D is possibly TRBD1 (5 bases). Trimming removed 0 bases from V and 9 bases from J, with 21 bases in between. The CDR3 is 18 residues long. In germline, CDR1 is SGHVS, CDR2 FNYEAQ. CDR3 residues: CASSLAEDKETLGSPLHF. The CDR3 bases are TGTGCCAGCAGCTTAGCCGAGGACAAGGAGACCTTAGGTTCACCCCTCCACTTT.

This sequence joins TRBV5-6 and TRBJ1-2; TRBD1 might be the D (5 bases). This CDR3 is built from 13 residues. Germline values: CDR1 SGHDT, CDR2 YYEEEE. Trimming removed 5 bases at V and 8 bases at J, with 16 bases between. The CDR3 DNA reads TGTGCCAGCAGGCCGGGACTTAAGAGCGGCTACACCTTC. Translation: CASRPGLKSGYTF.

CDR3 sequence reads: CASSWTVKETQYF. The CDR3 DNA reads as TGTGCCAGTAGCTGGACTGTGAAAGAGACCCAGTACTTC. The chain carries TRBV19 and TRBJ2-5; a weak D match, TRBD2 (5 bases). CDR1 and CDR2 from the germline V gene are LNHDA and SQIVND (reference sequence). The CDR3 is 13 residues long. Trimming removed 6 bases from V and 3 bases from J, with 11 bases in between.

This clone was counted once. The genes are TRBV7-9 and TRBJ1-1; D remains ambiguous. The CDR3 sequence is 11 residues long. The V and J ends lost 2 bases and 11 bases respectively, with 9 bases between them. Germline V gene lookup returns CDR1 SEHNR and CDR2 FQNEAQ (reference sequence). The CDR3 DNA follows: TGTGCCAGCAGCTTATCCGGGCCCGCTTTCTTT. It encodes CASSLSGPAFF.

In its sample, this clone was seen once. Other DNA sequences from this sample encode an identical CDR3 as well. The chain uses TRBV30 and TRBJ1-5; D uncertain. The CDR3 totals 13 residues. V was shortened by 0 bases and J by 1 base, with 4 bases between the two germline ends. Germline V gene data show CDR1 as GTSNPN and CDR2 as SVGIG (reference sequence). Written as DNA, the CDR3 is TGTGCCTGGAGTGTCGACAGCAATCAGCCCCAGCATTTT. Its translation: CAWSVDSNQPQHF.

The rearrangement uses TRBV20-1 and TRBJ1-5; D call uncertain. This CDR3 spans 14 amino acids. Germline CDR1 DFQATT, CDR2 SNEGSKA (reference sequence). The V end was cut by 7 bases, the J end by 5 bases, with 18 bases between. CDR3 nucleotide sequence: TGCAGTGTTAGTATGGGCAGGTCGGATCAGCCCCAGCATTTT. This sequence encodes CSVSMGRSDQPQHF.

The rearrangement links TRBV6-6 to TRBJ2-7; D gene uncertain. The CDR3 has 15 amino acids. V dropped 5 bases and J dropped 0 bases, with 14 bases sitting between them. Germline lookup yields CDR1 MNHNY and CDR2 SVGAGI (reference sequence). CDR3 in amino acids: CASSDPGGSSYEQYF. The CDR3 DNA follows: TGTGCCAGCAGTGACCCCGGCGGTAGCTCCTACGAGCAGTACTTC.